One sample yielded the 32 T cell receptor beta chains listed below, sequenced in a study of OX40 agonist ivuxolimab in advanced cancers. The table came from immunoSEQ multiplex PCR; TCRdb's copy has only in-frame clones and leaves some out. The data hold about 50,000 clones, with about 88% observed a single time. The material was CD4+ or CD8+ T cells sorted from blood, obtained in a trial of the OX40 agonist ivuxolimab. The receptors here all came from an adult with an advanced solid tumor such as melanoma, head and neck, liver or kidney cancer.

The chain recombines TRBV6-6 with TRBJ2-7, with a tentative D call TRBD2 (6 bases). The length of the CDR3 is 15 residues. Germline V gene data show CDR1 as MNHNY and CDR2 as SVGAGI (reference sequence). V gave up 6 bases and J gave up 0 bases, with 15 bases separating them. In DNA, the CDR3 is TGTGCCAGCAGCCCCCGCGGGGTGGCCTCCTACGAGCAGTACTTC. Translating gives CASSPRGVASYEQYF.

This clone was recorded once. CDR3 DNA: TGCGCCAGCAGCCAGGGACAGTCCTACGAGCAGTACTTC. Its translation is CASSQGQSYEQYF. The chain employs TRBV5-1 and TRBJ2-7, with TRBD1 matching over 7 bases. The germline CDR1 and CDR2 sequences are SGHRS and YFSETQ. The CDR3 totals 13 residues. With 4 bases clipped from V and 1 base from J, the junction kept 2 bases outside the gene matches. Drawing the rest from reference TRBV5-1 and TRBJ2-7, the complete variable domain is KAGVTQTPRYLIKTRGQQVTLSCSPISGHRSVSWYQQTPGQGLQFLFEYFSETQRNKGNFPGRFSGRQFSNSRSEMNVSTLELGDSALYLCASSQGQSYEQYFGPGTRLTVT.

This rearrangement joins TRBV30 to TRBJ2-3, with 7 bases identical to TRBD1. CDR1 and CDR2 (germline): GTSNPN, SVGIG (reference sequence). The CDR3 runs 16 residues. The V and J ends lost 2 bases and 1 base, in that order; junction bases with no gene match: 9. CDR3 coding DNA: TGTGCCTGGAGTCGTAGACAGGGCTCGGGCACAGATACGCAGTATTTT. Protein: CAWSRRQGSGTDTQYF.

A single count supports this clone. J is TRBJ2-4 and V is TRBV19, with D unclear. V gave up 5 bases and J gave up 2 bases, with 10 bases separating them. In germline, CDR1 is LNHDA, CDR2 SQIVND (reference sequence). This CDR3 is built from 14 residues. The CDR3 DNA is TGTGCCAGTAGTCCAAGGGTATCCAAAAACATTCAGTACTTC. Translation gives CASSPRVSKNIQYF.

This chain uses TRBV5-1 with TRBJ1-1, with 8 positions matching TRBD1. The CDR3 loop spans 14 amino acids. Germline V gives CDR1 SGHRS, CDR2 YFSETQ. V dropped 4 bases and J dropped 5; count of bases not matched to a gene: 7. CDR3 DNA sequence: TGCGCCAGCAGCCCTCCGACAGGGGCGACTGAAGCTTTCTTT. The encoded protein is CASSPPTGATEAFF.

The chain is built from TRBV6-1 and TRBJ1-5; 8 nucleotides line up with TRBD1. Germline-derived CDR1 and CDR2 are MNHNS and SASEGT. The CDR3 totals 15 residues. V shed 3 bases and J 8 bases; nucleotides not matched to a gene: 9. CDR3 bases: TGTGCCAGCAGTGAGCGGGACAGGACGAGAGAGCCCCAGCATTTT. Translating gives CASSERDRTREPQHF.

The CDR3 DNA reads TGCGCCAGCAGCTTGTACGGGGATGGCTACACCTTC. Translation: CASSLYGDGYTF. This chain connects TRBV5-1 to TRBJ1-2; D uncertain. Trimming took 1 base from V and 6 from J, leaving 7 bases between them. The CDR3 sequence is 12 residues long. CDR1 and CDR2 (germline): SGHRS, YFSETQ.

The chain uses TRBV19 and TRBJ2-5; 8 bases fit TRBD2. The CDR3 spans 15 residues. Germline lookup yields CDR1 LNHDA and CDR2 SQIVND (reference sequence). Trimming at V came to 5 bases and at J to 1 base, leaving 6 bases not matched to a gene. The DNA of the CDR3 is TGTGCCAGTAGTTTCGCCGGGACTAGCCAAGAGACCCAGTACTTC. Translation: CASSFAGTSQETQYF.

CDR3 nucleotides: TGTGCCTGGAGCCATGGGGAGGAGACCCAGTACTTC. This translates into CAWSHGEETQYF. V usage is TRBV30 and J usage is TRBJ2-5; weak D call: TRBD2 (5 bases). This CDR3 comprises 12 residues. V lost 3 bases to trimming and J lost 5 bases, with 10 bases between them. CDR1 and CDR2 from the germline V gene are GTSNPN and SVGIG (reference sequence).

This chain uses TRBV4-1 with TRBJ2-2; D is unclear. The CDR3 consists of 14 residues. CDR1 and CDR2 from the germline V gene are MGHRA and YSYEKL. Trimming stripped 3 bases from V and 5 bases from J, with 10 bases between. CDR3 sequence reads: CASSQQDGTGELFF. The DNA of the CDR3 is TGCGCCAGCAGCCAGCAGGACGGTACCGGGGAGCTGTTTTTT.

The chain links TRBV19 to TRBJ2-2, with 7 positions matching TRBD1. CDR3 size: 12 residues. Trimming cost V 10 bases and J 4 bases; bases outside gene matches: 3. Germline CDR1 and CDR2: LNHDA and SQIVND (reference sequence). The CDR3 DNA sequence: TGTGCCACCCACAGGGGCACCGGGGAGCTGTTTTTT. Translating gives CATHRGTGELFF.

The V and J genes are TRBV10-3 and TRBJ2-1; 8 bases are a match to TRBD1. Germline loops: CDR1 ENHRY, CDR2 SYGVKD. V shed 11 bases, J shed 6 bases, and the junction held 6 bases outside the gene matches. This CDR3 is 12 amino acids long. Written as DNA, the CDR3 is TGTGCCGTGACAGGGGAGTCCAATGAGCAGTTCTTC. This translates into CAVTGESNEQFF.

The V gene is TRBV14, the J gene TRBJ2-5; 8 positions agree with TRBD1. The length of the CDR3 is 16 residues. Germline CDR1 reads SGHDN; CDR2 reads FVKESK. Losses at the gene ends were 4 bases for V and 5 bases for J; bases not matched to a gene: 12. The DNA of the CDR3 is TGTGCCAGCAGCCTCCTTCAGGGGGCGCGAGGGGAGACCCAGTACTTC. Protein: CASSLLQGARGETQYF.

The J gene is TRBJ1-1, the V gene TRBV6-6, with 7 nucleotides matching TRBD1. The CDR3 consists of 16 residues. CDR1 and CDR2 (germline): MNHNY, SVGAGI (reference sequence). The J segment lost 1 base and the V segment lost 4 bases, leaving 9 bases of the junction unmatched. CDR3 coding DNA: TGTGCCAGCAGTTCCGAACCGGGACAGACGAACACTGAAGCTTTCTTT. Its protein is CASSSEPGQTNTEAFF.

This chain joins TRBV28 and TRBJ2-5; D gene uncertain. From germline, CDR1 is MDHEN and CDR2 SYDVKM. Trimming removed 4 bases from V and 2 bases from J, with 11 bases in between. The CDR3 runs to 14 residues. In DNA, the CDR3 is TGTGCCAGCAGTTCGATAGCCCTTCAAGAGACCCAGTACTTC. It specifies CASSSIALQETQYF.

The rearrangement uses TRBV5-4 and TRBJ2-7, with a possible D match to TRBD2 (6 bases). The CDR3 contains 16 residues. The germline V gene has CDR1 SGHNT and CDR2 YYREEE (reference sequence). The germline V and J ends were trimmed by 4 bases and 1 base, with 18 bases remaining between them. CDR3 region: CASSGLTGTGSYEQYF. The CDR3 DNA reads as TGTGCCAGCAGCGGACTCACCGGGACTGGTTCCTACGAGCAGTACTTC. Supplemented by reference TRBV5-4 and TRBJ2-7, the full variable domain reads ETGVTQSPTHLIKTRGQQVTLRCSSQSGHNTVSWYQQALGQGPQFIFQYYREEENGRGNFPPRFSGLQFPNYSSELNVNALELDDSALYLCASSGLTGTGSYEQYFGPGTRLTVT.

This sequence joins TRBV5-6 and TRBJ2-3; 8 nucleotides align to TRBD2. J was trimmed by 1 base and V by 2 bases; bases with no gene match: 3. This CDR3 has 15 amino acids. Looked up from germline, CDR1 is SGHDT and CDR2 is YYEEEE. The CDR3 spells CASSFGLARTDTQYF. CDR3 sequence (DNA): TGTGCCAGCAGCTTTGGACTAGCCCGCACAGATACGCAGTATTTT.

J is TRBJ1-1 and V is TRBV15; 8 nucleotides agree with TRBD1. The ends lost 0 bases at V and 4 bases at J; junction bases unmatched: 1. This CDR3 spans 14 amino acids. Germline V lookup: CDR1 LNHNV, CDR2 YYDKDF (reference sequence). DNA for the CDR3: TGTGCCACCAGCAGAGAAACAGGGGGCACTGAAGCTTTCTTT. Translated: CATSRETGGTEAFF.

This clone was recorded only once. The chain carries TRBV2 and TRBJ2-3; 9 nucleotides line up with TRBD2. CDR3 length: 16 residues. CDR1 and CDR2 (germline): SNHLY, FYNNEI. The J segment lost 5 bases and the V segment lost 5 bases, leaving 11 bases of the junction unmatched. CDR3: CASSFTRSGSGDTQYF. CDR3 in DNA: TGTGCCAGCAGTTTCACCCGTAGCGGGAGTGGAGATACGCAGTATTTT.

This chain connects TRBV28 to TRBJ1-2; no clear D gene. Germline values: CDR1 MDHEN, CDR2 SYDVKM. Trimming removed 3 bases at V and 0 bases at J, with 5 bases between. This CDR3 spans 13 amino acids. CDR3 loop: CASSFAANYGYTF. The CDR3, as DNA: TGTGCCAGCAGTTTCGCAGCTAACTATGGCTACACCTTC.

The CDR3 region is CASSPNRGDYGYTF. CDR3 nucleotide sequence: TGTGCCAGCTCACCGAACAGGGGCGACTATGGCTACACCTTC. The rearrangement links TRBV18 to TRBJ1-2; 7 bases align to TRBD1. Germline V CDR1 and CDR2: KGHSH, LQKENI. The CDR3 spans 14 residues. Losses at the gene ends were 3 bases for V and 3 bases for J; bases not matched to a gene: 4.

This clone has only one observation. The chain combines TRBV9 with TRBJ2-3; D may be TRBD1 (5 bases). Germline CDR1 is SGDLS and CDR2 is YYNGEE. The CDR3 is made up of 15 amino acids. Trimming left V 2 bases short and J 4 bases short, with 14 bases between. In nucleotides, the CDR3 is TGTGCCAGCAGCGTCGGACAAGCCTTGGCAGATACGCAGTATTTT. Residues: CASSVGQALADTQYF.

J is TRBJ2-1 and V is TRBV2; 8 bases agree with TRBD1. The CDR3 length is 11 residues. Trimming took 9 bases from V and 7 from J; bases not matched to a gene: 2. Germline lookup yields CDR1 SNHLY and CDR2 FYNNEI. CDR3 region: CARQGDNEQFF. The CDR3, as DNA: TGTGCCAGACAGGGGGATAATGAGCAGTTCTTC.

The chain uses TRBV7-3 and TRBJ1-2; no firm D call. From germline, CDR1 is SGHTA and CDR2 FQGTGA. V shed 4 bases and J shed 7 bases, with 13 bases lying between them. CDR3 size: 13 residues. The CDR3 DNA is TGTGCCAGCAGCTCCGACGGCTCCCTTGGCTACACCTTC. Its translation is CASSSDGSLGYTF.

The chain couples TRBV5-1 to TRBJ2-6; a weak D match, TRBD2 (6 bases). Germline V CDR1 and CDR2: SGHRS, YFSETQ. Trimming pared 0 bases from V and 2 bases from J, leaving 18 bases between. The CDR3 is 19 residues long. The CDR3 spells CASSLVASSGGAGANVLTF. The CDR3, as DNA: TGCGCCAGCAGCTTGGTAGCCAGCTCCGGAGGGGCTGGGGCCAACGTCCTGACTTTC.

The CDR3, as DNA: TGTGCCAGCAGCGACCCCGGGACAGGCGCCCCCGGGGAGCTGTTTTTT. Amino acid sequence: CASSDPGTGAPGELFF. The chain has TRBV5-6 and TRBJ2-2; 8 bases agree with TRBD1. Germline values: CDR1 SGHDT, CDR2 YYEEEE. CDR3 length equals 16 residues. With 4 bases clipped from V and 6 bases from J, the junction kept 11 bases outside the gene matches. The full variable domain, rest sourced from reference TRBV5-6 and TRBJ2-2, is DAGVTQSPTHLIKTRGQQVTLRCSPKSGHDTVSWYQQALGQGPQFIFQYYEEEERQRGNFPDRFSGHQFPNYSSELNVNALLLGDSALYLCASSDPGTGAPGELFFGEGSRLTVL.

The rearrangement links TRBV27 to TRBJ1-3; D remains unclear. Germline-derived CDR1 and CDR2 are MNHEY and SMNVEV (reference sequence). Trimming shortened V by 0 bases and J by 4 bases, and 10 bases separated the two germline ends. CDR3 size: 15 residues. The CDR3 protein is CASSLSWTAGNTIYF. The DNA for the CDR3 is TGTGCCAGCAGTTTATCCTGGACCGCCGGAAACACCATATATTTT.

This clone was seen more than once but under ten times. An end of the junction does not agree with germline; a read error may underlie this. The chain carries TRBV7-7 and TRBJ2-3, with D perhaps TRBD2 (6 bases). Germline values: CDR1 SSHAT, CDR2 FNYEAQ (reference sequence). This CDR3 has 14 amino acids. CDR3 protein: CASSLAAGSDTQYF. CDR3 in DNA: TGTGCTAGCAGCTTAGCGGCGGGATCTGATACGCAGTATTTT.

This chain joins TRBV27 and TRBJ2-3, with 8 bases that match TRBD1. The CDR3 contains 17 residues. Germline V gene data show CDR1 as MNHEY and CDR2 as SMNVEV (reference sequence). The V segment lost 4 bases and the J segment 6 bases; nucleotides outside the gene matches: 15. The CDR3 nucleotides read TGTGCCAGCAGTTCCCTTAGTGGGACAGGTCTCGCGGATACGCAGTATTTT. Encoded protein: CASSSLSGTGLADTQYF.

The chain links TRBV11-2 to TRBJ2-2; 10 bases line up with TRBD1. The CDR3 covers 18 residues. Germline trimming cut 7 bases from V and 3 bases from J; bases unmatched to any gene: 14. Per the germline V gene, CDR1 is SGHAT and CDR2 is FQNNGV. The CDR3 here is CASTTDGTGAWYTGELFF. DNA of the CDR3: TGTGCCAGCACCACGGATGGGACAGGGGCATGGTACACCGGGGAGCTGTTTTTT.

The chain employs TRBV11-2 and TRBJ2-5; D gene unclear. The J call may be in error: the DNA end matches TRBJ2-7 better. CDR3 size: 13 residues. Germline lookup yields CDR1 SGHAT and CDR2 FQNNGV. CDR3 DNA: TGTGCCAGCAGCCGGGCAGGCCTCTACGAGCAGTACTTC. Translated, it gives CASSRAGLYEQYF.

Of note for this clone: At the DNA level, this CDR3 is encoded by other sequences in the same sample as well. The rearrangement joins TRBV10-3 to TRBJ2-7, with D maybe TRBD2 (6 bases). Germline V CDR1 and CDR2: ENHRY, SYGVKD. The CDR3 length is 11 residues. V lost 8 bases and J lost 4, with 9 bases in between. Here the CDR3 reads CAIGRIYEQYF. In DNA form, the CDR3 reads TGTGCCATCGGGAGGATTTACGAGCAGTACTTC.